This is a list of T cell receptor beta chains from one sample in a study of Ad26.COV2.S vaccination and SARS-CoV-2 variants. Method: immunoSEQ multiplex PCR; TCRdb's copy keeps in-frame clones and lacks some. The sample consists of around 420,000 clones, around 89% of them appearing once. This specimen was peripheral blood, taken in a trial of Ad26.COV2.S vaccine versus placebo. The receptors come from a person between 18 and 60 years old who received the Ad26.COV2.S COVID-19 vaccine or a placebo. CDR3s include the opening cysteine and the closing phenylalanine or tryptophan. Each record gives: J gene, V gene, clone size, D gene, CDR3 DNA, CDR3 protein. The D gene is left open where the match is weak. Part of the rows lack a size; the others show once, few, many or a class for expanded clones.

j_call: TRBJ2-4; v_call: TRBV7-6; clone_size: .; d_call: .; cdr3_nt: TGTGCCAGCAGCTCCCGGACAGGGAGGGGGCAAAACATTCAGTACTTC; cdr3_aa: CASSSRTGRGQNIQYF
j_call: TRBJ2-7; v_call: TRBV6-4; clone_size: few; d_call: .; cdr3_nt: TGTGCCAGACAAATACCAAAGGTGAGCTCCTACGAGCAGTACTTC; cdr3_aa: CARQIPKVSSYEQYF
j_call: TRBJ1-2; v_call: TRBV5-4; clone_size: .; d_call: .; cdr3_nt: TGTGCCAGCAGCTTGGACTGGTCCGGCTACACCTTC; cdr3_aa: CASSLDWSGYTF
j_call: TRBJ1-5; v_call: TRBV5-8; clone_size: .; d_call: .; cdr3_nt: TGTGCCAGCAGCTTGTTTTTTTCTCCGGCCGCCGCGGATAATCAGCCCCAGCATTTT; cdr3_aa: CASSLFFSPAAADNQPQHF
j_call: TRBJ2-1; v_call: TRBV7-2; clone_size: .; d_call: TRBD2; cdr3_nt: TGTGCCAGCAGCTTAGCGACTAGCGGGGGCTCCTACAATGAGCAGTTCTTC; cdr3_aa: CASSLATSGGSYNEQFF
j_call: TRBJ1-1; v_call: TRBV5-1; clone_size: .; d_call: TRBD1; cdr3_nt: TGCGCCAGCAGGCAAAACAGGGGCTTCAACACTGAAGCTTTCTTT; cdr3_aa: CASRQNRGFNTEAFF
j_call: TRBJ2-5; v_call: TRBV7-9; clone_size: .; d_call: TRBD1; cdr3_nt: TGTGCCAGCTCCCCTGTGGGATTTGACAGGGGAGAGACCCAGTACTTC; cdr3_aa: CASSPVGFDRGETQYF
j_call: TRBJ1-1; v_call: TRBV10-1; clone_size: .; d_call: .; cdr3_nt: TGCGCCAGCAGTGAGGAGGGATTGAACACTGAAGCTTTCTTT; cdr3_aa: CASSEEGLNTEAFF
j_call: TRBJ1-1; v_call: TRBV4-3; clone_size: once; d_call: .; cdr3_nt: TGCGCCAGCAGCCAAGATGGGGCAATCGGCACTGAAGCTTTCTTT; cdr3_aa: CASSQDGAIGTEAFF
j_call: TRBJ2-7; v_call: TRBV3-1/TRBV3-2; clone_size: .; d_call: .; cdr3_nt: TGTGCCAGCAGCAGGGGGGGACCACTCTCCTACGAGCAGTACTTC; cdr3_aa: CASSRGGPLSYEQYF
j_call: TRBJ2-7; v_call: TRBV5-5; clone_size: .; d_call: .; cdr3_nt: TGTGCCAGCAGCCCCCGGGGCCCAGGCCTCTCCTACGAGCAGTACTTC; cdr3_aa: CASSPRGPGLSYEQYF
j_call: TRBJ2-3; v_call: TRBV3-1/TRBV3-2; clone_size: .; d_call: .; cdr3_nt: TGTGCCAGCGCCCGGGCCGGGGAAGTGACAGATACGCAGTATTTT; cdr3_aa: CASARAGEVTDTQYF
j_call: TRBJ1-6; v_call: TRBV15; clone_size: .; d_call: .; cdr3_nt: TGTGCCACCAGCAGAGAAGGCCAGGGAGAATCACCCCTCCACTTT; cdr3_aa: CATSREGQGESPLHF
j_call: TRBJ2-3; v_call: TRBV4-1; clone_size: .; d_call: .; cdr3_nt: TGCGCCAGCAGCCAAGCTCCGGCTAGCACAGATACGCAGTATTTT; cdr3_aa: CASSQAPASTDTQYF
j_call: TRBJ1-1; v_call: TRBV30; clone_size: .; d_call: TRBD1; cdr3_nt: TGTGCCTGGAGTACTCCCCCGGGACAGGGACTTGAAGCTTTCTTT; cdr3_aa: CAWSTPPGQGLEAFF
j_call: TRBJ2-7; v_call: TRBV30; clone_size: once; d_call: .; cdr3_nt: TGTGCGGGGCAGGGGGGTGGCGAGCAGTACTTC; cdr3_aa: CAGQGGGEQYF
j_call: TRBJ2-1; v_call: TRBV11-2; clone_size: .; d_call: TRBD2; cdr3_nt: TGTGCCAGCAGCCCAGGACTAGCGGGCAATGAGCAGTTCTTC; cdr3_aa: CASSPGLAGNEQFF
j_call: TRBJ1-6; v_call: TRBV5-1; clone_size: .; d_call: TRBD1; cdr3_nt: TGCGCCAGCAGCGAATTACCGTGGGACAGTTCACCCCTCCACTTT; cdr3_aa: CASSELPWDSSPLHF
j_call: TRBJ1-4; v_call: TRBV27; clone_size: .; d_call: .; cdr3_nt: TGTGCCAGCAGTTTTTTGCCCATCGGGAGTGAAAAACTGTTTTTT; cdr3_aa: CASSFLPIGSEKLFF
j_call: TRBJ1-5; v_call: TRBV28; clone_size: .; d_call: TRBD1; cdr3_nt: TGTGCCAGCAGTCCACGGACAGGGCTGAATCAGCCCCAGCATTTT; cdr3_aa: CASSPRTGLNQPQHF
j_call: TRBJ1-5; v_call: TRBV4-1; clone_size: .; d_call: .; cdr3_nt: TGCGCCAGCAGCCAAGAATACGGGAATCAGCCCCAGCATTTT; cdr3_aa: CASSQEYGNQPQHF
j_call: TRBJ1-6; v_call: TRBV16; clone_size: .; d_call: .; cdr3_nt: TGTGCCAGCAGCCAATCAGGTGATGGGTACTCACCCCTCCACTTT; cdr3_aa: CASSQSGDGYSPLHF
j_call: TRBJ2-7; v_call: TRBV30; clone_size: .; d_call: .; cdr3_nt: TGTGCCCAAGGAATGGGGGCGCAAGGCTACGAGCAGTACTTC; cdr3_aa: CAQGMGAQGYEQYF
j_call: TRBJ1-2; v_call: TRBV18; clone_size: once; d_call: .; cdr3_nt: TGTGCCAGCTCAAGGGAGCAGGGAGAAGGCTACACCTTC; cdr3_aa: CASSREQGEGYTF
j_call: TRBJ1-5; v_call: TRBV19; clone_size: .; d_call: .; cdr3_nt: TGTGCCAGTAGTATGGGGGCCCGTGGCAATCAGCCCCAGCATTTT; cdr3_aa: CASSMGARGNQPQHF
j_call: TRBJ2-7; v_call: TRBV6-5; clone_size: .; d_call: TRBD1; cdr3_nt: TGTGCCAGCAGTTACGGGGACAGGGCCCACGAGCAGTACTTC; cdr3_aa: CASSYGDRAHEQYF
j_call: TRBJ2-5; v_call: TRBV3-1/TRBV3-2; clone_size: .; d_call: TRBD2; cdr3_nt: TGTGCCAGCAGCCAGATGTCTAGCGGGGAAGAGACCCAGTACTTC; cdr3_aa: CASSQMSSGEETQYF
j_call: TRBJ1-1; v_call: TRBV4-2; clone_size: .; d_call: .; cdr3_nt: TGTGCCAGCAGCCAGCCGAACACTGAAGCTTTCTTT; cdr3_aa: CASSQPNTEAFF
j_call: TRBJ1-2; v_call: TRBV4-1; clone_size: .; d_call: .; cdr3_nt: TGCGCCAGCAGCCAATCCATTAACAGGGAGACCCTCTATGGCTACACCTTC; cdr3_aa: CASSQSINRETLYGYTF